This note documents a single T cell receptor beta chain sequence. As yet, its antigen is unknown. This CDR3 spans 15 amino acids. The V segment lost 6 bases and the J segment 6 bases; nucleotides outside the gene matches: 7. Germline V gene sequence: CDR1 SNHLY, CDR2 FYNNEI. This specimen comes from a study of cytomegalovirus exposure and HLA in healthy donors. The study, taken as a whole, reports: Altogether, some 170 TCR beta chains were recorded as cytomegalovirus-associated. Association of a missense DCLRE1C variant with TCR beta V- and J-gene trimming was reported in a later analysis. Analyses of presence/absence relied on an assumption of roughly uniform sequencing depth across donors.

The PCR had 60 Vbeta and 13 Jbeta primers. Profiling relied on immunoSEQ multiplex PCR, and the TCRdb table lists in-frame clones only, not all of them. The repertoire has roughly 200,000 clones, roughly 80% of them found once; the top ten carry approximately 3.6%. The sample comprised PBMCs. This chain connects TRBV2 to TRBJ2-7, with TRBD2 identical over 14 bases. The TCR originated in a man between 35 and 55 years old in good health and CMV-seropositive. The CDR3 region is CASRGTSGSVGEQYF. The CDR3 nucleotides are TGTGCCAGCAGGGGGACTAGCGGGAGTGTCGGCGAGCAGTACTTC.